This T cell receptor (beta chain) is from a study of graft-versus-host responses after intestinal transplantation. Profiled with immunoSEQ multiplex PCR; TCRdb holds only in-frame clones, not every one. The top ten hold about 5.1% of the sample, which has more than 20,000 clones, roughly 89% seen once. Germline V gene lookup returns CDR1 SGDLS and CDR2 YYNGEE. With V trimmed by 2 bases and J by 2 bases, 7 bases remained unmatched. CDR3 size: 17 residues. The J gene is TRBJ2-3, the V gene TRBV9, with 11 nucleotides matching TRBD2. The material sequenced was PBMCs, taken roughly 64 days after intestinal transplantation. The source is a human patient who received an intestinal transplant, so some T cells may come from the graft donor. The CDR3 sequence: CASSVSSGGFITDTQYF. DNA of the CDR3: TGTGCCAGCAGCGTCTCTAGCGGGGGGTTCATCACAGATACGCAGTATTTT.